What follows are 7 T cell receptor beta chains derived from one specimen sequenced in a study of blood T cells in healthy people across ages. A sample-barcoded 5' primer and a J-beta primer mix were used in a second PCR of roughly 7 to 11 cycles. Using its own MiXCR run on the 5' RACE reads, TCRdb lists one record per CDR3 protein. The sample gives around 1,000,000 distinct CDR3 sequences, around two fifths of which show up once; 10% to 15% is in the top ten. The specimen sequenced was blood. Receptors were obtained from a man between 18 and 29 years old in good health.

Only a few counts were recorded for this clonotype. The CDR3 DNA reads TGTGCCAGCAGCCCTCTCCCGAGGGGGGGAGATACGCAGTATTTT. It codes for CASSPLPRGGDTQYF. J is TRBJ2-3 and V is TRBV12-3 or TRBV12-4, with D maybe TRBD2 (7 bases). The V gene lost 6 bases and the J gene lost 5 bases, with 18 bases spanning the gap. CDR3 size: 15 residues.

This rearrangement joins TRBV29-1 to TRBJ1-2; D gene uncertain. There are 11 residues in the CDR3. Germline V gene lookup returns CDR1 SQVTM and CDR2 ANQGSEA. V lost 7 bases, J lost 4 bases, and 10 bases lay in between. The CDR3 region has the DNA TGCAGCGCCGAATCCAGCTATGGCTACACCTTC. Protein: CSAESSYGYTF.

As regards this clonotype: One end of the junction varies from germline; a read error may be responsible. This rearrangement joins TRBV12-5 to TRBJ1-2; 7 nucleotides line up with TRBD1. CDR1 and CDR2 (germline): LGHNT, FRNRAP. The CDR3 loop spans 14 amino acids. CDR3 region: CASAPTGFNYGCTF. For the CDR3, the DNA is TGTGCTAGTGCCCCGACAGGGTTTAACTATGGCTGCACCTTC.

A note on this clonotype: This may come from a read error, since a much larger clone is one base off. The V and J genes are TRBV29-1 and TRBJ2-3, with TRBD2 matching 7 bases. The germline CDR1 and CDR2 sequences are SQVTM and ANQGSEA. This CDR3 comprises 14 residues. The ends lost 7 bases at V and 4 bases at J; junction bases unmatched: 11. The CDR3 protein is CSETPGLHADTQYF. Written as DNA, the CDR3 is TGCAGCGAGACTCCGGGACTACACGCAGATACGCAGTATTTT.

V usage is TRBV5-1 and J usage is TRBJ2-1, with D perhaps TRBD1 (7 bases). Per the germline V gene, CDR1 is SGHRS and CDR2 is YFSETQ. Trimming shortened V by 0 bases and J by 10 bases, and 14 bases separated the two germline ends. This CDR3 has 14 residues. The CDR3, as DNA: TGCGCCAGCAGCTTGGGCGGGACAGAGAACGAGCAGTTCTTC. Amino acids: CASSLGGTENEQFF. Together with reference TRBV5-1 and TRBJ2-1, the CDR3 gives the full variable domain: KAGVTQTPRYLIKTRGQQVTLSCSPISGHRSVSWYQQTPGQGLQFLFEYFSETQRNKGNFPGRFSGRQFSNSRSEMNVSTLELGDSALYLCASSLGGTENEQFFGPGTRLTVL.

Of note for this clonotype: An end of the junction differs from the germline gene, which may be a read error. The chain carries TRBV4-2 and TRBJ1-6; 10 bases line up with TRBD1. The CDR3 extends over 17 amino acids. Germline lookup yields CDR1 LGHNA and CDR2 YNFKEQ. The CDR3 loop reads CASSQDIGTGDNSPPHF. Here the CDR3 DNA reads TGTGCCAGCAGCCAAGATATAGGGACAGGGGATAATTCACCCCCCCACTTT.

V usage is TRBV6-5 and J usage is TRBJ2-1, with D maybe TRBD2 (6 bases). The germline V gene has CDR1 MNHEY and CDR2 SVGAGI. The length of the CDR3 is 11 residues. Trimming took 9 bases from V and 9 from J, leaving 12 bases between them. The CDR3 nucleotides read TGTGCCAGTGCGACTAGGATTGAGCAGTTCTTC. Protein product: CASATRIEQFF.